This T cell receptor beta chain was profiled in a study of blood T cells in healthy people across ages. The study recruited healthy Caucasian donors from Russia who were aged roughly 6 to 95. PCR was performed a second time for about 7 to 11 cycles using a sample-barcoded 5' primer and a J-beta primer mix. Each cDNA molecule received a tag from a template-switch adaptor that had 12 random nucleotides. TCRdb re-derived calls from the 5' RACE reads in MiXCR, one entry per CDR3 protein. The sample has about 1.8 million distinct CDR3 sequences; around 50% are singletons. The TCR sequence derives from a woman aged 40 to 50 in good health. The sample comprised blood.

CDR3 nucleotides: TGTGCCAGCAGCCCTGGGAAGGGGCACTATGGCTACACCTTC. Its translation: CASSPGKGHYGYTF. The V and J genes are TRBV14 and TRBJ1-2; D possibly corresponds to TRBD1 (5 bases). V was cut by 4 bases and J by 3 bases, with 12 bases left in between. Germline V gene sequence: CDR1 SGHDN, CDR2 FVKESK. This CDR3 has 14 residues.